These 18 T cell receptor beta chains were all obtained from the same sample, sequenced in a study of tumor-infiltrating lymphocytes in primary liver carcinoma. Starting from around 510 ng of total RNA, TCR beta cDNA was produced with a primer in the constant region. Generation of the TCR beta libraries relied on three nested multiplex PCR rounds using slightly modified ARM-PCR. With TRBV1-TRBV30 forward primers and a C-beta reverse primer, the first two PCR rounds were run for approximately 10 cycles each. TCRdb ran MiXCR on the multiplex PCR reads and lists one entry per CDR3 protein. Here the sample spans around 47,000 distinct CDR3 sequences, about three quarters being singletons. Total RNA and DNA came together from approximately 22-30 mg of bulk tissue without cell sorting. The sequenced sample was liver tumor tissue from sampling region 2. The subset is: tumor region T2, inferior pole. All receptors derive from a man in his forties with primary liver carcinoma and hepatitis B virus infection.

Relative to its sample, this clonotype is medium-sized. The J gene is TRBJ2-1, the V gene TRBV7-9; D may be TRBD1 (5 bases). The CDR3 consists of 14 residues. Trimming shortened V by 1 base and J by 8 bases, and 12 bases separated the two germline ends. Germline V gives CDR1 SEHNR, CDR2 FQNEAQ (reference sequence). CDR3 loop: CASSLGNTGDEQFF. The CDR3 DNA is TGTGCCAGCAGCTTAGGAAATACAGGCGATGAGCAGTTCTTC. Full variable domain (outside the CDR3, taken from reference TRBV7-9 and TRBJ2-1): DTGVSQNPRHKITKRGQNVTFRCDPISEHNRLYWYRQTLGQGPEFLTYFQNEAQLEKSRLLSDRFSAERPKGSFSTLEIQRTEQGDSAMYLCASSLGNTGDEQFFGPGTRLTVL.

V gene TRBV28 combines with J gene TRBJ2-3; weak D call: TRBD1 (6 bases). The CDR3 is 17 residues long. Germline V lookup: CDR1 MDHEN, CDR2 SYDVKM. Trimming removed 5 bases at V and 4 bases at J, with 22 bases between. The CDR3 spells CASSPSSPGVASDTQYF. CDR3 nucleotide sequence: TGTGCCAGCAGTCCCTCCTCCCCAGGGGTGGCTTCAGATACGCAGTATTTT.

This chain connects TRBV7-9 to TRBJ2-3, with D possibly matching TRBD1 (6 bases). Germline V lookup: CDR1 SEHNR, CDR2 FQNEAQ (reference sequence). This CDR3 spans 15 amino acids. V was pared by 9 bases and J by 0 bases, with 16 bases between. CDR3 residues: CASSIVGGSTDTQYF. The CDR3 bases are TGTGCCAGTAGCATAGTAGGGGGAAGCACAGATACGCAGTATTTT.

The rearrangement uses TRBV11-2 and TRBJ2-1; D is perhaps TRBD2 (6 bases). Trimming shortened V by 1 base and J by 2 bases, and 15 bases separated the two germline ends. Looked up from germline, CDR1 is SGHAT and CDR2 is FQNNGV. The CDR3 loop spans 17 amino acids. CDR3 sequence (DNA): TGTGCCAGCAGCTTAGGTCGGGGCGGGAAGGCCTACAATGAGCAGTTCTTC. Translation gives CASSLGRGGKAYNEQFF. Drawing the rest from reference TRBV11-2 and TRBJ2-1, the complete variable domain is EAGVAQSPRYKIIEKRQSVAFWCNPISGHATLYWYQQILGQGPKLLIQFQNNGVVDDSQLPKDRFSAERLKGVDSTLKIQPAKLEDSAVYLCASSLGRGGKAYNEQFFGPGTRLTVL.

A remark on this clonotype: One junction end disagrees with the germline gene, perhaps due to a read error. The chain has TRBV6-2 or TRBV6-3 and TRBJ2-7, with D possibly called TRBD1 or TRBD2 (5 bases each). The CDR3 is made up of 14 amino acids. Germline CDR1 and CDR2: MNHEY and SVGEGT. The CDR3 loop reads CSSNPRGVRGEQYF. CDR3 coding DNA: TGTTCCAGCAACCCTCGAGGGGTTAGAGGCGAGCAGTACTTC.

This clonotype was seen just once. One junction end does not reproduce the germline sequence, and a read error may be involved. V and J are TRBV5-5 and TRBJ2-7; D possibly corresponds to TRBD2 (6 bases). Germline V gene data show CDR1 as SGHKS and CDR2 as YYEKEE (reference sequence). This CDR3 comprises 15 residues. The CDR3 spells CASSLGGNIRYDQYF. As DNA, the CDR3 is TGTGCCAGCAGCTTAGGCGGGAACATTCGCTACGACCAGTACTTC.

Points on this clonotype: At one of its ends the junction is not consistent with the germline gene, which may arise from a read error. CDR3 in amino acids: CAGHLASGVQDTQYF. The CDR3 DNA reads TGTGCCGGTCATTTGGCTAGCGGGGTCCAAGATACCCAGTACTTC. The chain carries TRBV28 and TRBJ2-5, with 9 nucleotides matching TRBD2. CDR3 length: 15 amino acids. The germline gives CDR1 MDHEN, CDR2 SYDVKM.

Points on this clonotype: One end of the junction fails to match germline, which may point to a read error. The CDR3 sequence: CASRLISDSNNEQFF. The CDR3 coding sequence is TGTGCCAGCAGACTAATCTCGGACTCCAACAATGAGCAGTTCTTC. The V and J genes are TRBV28 and TRBJ2-1, with TRBD2 as a possible D gene (5 bases). The germline V gene encodes CDR1 MDHEN and CDR2 SYDVKM. The CDR3 runs 15 residues. Variable domain in full (rest from reference TRBV28 and TRBJ2-1): DVKVTQSSRYLVKRTGEKVFLECVQDMDHENMFWYRQDPGLGLRLIYFSYDVKMKEKGDIPEGYSVSREKKERFSLILESASTNQTSMYLCASRLISDSNNEQFFGPGTRLTVL.

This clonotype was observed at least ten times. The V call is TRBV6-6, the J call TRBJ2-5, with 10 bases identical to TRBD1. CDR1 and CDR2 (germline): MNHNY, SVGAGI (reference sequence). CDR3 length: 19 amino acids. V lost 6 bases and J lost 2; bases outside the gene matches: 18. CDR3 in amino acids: CASSRSPGQGQVWQETQYF. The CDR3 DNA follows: TGTGCCAGCAGCAGGTCACCGGGACAGGGGCAAGTTTGGCAAGAGACCCAGTACTTC.

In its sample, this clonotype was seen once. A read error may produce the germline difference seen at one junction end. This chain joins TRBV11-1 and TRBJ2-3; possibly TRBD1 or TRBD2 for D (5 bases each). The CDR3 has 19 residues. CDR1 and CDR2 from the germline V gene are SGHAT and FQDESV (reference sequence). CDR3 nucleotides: TGTGTCAGCAGCCCTGGGGGAAACTCTGTTGGAGCCCGCACAGATACGCAGTATTTT. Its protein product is CVSSPGGNSVGARTDTQYF. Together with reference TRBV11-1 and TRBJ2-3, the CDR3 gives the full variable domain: EAEVAQSPRYKITEKSQAVAFWCDPISGHATLYWYRQILGQGPELLVQFQDESVVDDSQLPKDRFSAERLKGVDSTLKIQPAELGDSAMYLCVSSPGGNSVGARTDTQYFGPGTRLTVL.

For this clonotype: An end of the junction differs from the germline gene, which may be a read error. DNA for the CDR3: TGTGTCAGCAGTCGACTATCGGATTCCAATGAGCAGTTCTTC. Translation gives CVSSRLSDSNEQFF. The chain uses TRBV6-5 and TRBJ2-1; possible D gene TRBD2, 5 bases. CDR1 is MNHEY and CDR2 is SVGAGI in the germline V gene. The CDR3 length is 14 residues.

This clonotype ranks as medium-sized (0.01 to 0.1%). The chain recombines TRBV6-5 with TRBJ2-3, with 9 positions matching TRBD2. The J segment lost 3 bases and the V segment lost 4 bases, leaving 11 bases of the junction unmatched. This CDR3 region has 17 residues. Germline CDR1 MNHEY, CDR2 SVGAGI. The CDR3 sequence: CASSSLPLSGGTDTQYF. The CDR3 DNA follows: TGTGCCAGCAGTTCACTCCCCCTAAGCGGGGGGACAGATACGCAGTATTTT.

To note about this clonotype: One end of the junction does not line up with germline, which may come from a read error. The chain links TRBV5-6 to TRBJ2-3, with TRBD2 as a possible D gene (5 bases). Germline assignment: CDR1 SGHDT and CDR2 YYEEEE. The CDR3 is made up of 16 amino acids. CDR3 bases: TGTACCAGCAGCTTGGAGGTAGCCCGGTCCACAGTTACGCAGTATTTT. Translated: CTSSLEVARSTVTQYF.

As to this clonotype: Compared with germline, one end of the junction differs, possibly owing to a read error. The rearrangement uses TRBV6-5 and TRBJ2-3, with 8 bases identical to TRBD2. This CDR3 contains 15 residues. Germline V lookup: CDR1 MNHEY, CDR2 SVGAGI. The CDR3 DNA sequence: TGTGCTAGCAACCCAGGATTAGCGGGAACAGATACGCGGTATTTT. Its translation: CASNPGLAGTDTRYF.

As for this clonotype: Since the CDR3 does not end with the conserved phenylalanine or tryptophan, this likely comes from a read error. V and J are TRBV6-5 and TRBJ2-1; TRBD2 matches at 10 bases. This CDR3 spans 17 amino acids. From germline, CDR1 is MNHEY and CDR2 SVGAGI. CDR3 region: CASSYSLAGESYNGQFL. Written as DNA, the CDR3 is TGTGCCAGCAGTTACTCTCTAGCGGGAGAGAGCTACAATGGGCAGTTCCTC.

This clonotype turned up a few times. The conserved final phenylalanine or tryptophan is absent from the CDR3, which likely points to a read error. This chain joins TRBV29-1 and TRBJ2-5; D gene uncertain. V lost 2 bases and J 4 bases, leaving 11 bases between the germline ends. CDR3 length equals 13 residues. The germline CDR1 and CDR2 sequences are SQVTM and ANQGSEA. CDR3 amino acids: CSVEHMRRETQYS. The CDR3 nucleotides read TGCAGCGTTGAACACATGAGGCGAGAGACCCAGTACTCC.

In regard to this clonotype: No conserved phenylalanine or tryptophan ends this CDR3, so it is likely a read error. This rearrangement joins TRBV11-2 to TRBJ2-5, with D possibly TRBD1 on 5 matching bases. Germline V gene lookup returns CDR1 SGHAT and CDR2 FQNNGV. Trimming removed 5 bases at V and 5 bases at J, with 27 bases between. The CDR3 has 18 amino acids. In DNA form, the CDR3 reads TGTGCCAGCAGCCCTAACTCAATCCAGGGTACTGGTCGGGAGACCCAGTACCTC. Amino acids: CASSPNSIQGTGRETQYL.

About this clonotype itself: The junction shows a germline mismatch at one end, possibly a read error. The CDR3 bases are TGTGCCAGCAACCTGGGGCTAGCAGGAGACGAGCAGTGCTTC. Translated, it gives CASNLGLAGDEQCF. This chain uses TRBV6-6 with TRBJ2-7; D tentatively fits TRBD1 or TRBD2 (5 bases each). Germline V gives CDR1 MNHNY, CDR2 SVGAGI (reference sequence). The CDR3 totals 14 residues.